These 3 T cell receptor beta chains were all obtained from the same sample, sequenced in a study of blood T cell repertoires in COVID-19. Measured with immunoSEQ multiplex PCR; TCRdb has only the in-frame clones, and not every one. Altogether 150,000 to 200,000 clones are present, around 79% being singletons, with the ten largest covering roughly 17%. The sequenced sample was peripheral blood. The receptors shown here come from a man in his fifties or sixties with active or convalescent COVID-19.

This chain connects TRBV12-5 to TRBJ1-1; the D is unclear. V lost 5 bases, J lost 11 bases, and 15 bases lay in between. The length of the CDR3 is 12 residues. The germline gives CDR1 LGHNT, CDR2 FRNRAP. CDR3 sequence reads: CASGRHLSRAFF. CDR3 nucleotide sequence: TGTGCTAGTGGTCGCCACCTTTCGAGGGCTTTCTTT. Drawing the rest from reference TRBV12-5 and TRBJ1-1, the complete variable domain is DARVTQTPRHKVTEMGQEVTMRCQPILGHNTVFWYRQTMMQGLELLAYFRNRAPLDDSGMPKDRFSAEMPDATLATLKIQPSEPRDSAVYFCASGRHLSRAFFGQGTRLTVV.

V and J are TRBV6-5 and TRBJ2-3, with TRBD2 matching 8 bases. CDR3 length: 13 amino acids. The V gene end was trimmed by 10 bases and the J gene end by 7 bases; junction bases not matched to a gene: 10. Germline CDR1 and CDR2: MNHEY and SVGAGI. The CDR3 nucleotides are TGTGCCACCCTCTTATCGGGGGGGAATACGCAGTATTTT. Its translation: CATLLSGGNTQYF.

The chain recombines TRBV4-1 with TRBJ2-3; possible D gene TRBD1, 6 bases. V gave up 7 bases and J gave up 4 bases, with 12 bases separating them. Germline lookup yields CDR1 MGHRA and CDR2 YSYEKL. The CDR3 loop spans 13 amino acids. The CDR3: CASTVAGADTQYF. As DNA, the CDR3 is TGCGCCAGCACGGTAGCAGGGGCAGATACGCAGTATTTT.